The present entry profiles one T cell receptor (beta chain) with its context. The data are from a study of cytomegalovirus exposure and HLA in healthy donors. The junction had 3 bases not matched to a gene; V was cut back by 6 bases and J by 2 bases. The CDR3 is 14 residues long. Per germline, CDR1 SQVTM and CDR2 ANQGSEA. PCR employed 60 Vbeta and 13 Jbeta primers. Repertoires were generated with immunoSEQ multiplex PCR, while TCRdb's copy carries only in-frame clones and drops some. This sample yields under 200,000 clones, of which roughly 80% are seen a single time; more than 2% belongs to the top ten.

The specimen sequenced was PBMCs. V and J are TRBV29-1 and TRBJ2-2, with TRBD1 matching over 10 bases. This TCR derives from a man between 50 and 59 years old in good health and CMV-seropositive. Written as DNA, the CDR3 is TGCAGCGTGGGGGACAGGGGTAACACCGGGGAGCTGTTTTTT. This sequence encodes CSVGDRGNTGELFF.